The clone carrying this T cell receptor (beta chain) was seen a single time. Its antigen is not identified. This CDR3 comprises 15 residues. Germline-derived CDR1 and CDR2 are LGHNA and YSLEER. V was shortened by 4 bases and J by 5 bases, with 17 bases between the two germline ends. The data originate from a study of graft-versus-host responses after intestinal transplantation. Generated by immunoSEQ multiplex PCR, the TCRdb table keeps only in-frame clones and is missing some. The sample consists of some 41,000 clones, about 95% of them appearing once. The sequence derives from a human donor who was the organ donor for an intestinal transplant. The chain joins TRBV4-3 to TRBJ2-5; D ambiguous. Sequenced here: unstimulated CD8+ T cells sorted from spleen or lymph node cells, sampled before transplant. CDR3 amino acids: CASSPILGSWETQYF. The CDR3 DNA sequence: TGCGCCAGCAGCCCGATTCTAGGGTCGTGGGAGACCCAGTACTTC.